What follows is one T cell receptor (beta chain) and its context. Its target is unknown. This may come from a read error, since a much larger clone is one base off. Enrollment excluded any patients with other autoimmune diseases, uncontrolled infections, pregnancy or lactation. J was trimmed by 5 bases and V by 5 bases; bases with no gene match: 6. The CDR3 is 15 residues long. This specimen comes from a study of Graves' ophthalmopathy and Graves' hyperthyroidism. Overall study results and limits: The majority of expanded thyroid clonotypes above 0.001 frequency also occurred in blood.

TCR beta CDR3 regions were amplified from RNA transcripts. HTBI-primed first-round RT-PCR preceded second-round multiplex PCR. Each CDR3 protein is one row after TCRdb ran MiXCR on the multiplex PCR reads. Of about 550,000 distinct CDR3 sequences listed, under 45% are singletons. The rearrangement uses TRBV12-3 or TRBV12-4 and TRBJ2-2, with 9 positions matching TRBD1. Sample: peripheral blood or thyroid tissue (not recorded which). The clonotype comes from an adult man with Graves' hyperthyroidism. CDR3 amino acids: CASSPVGQGTGELFF. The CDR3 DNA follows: TGTGCCAGCAGTCCTGTAGGACAGGGGACCGGGGAGCTGTTTTTT.